These T cell receptor beta chains were read from a single sample in a study of blood T cell repertoires in COVID-19. TCRdb keeps only in-frame clones here, not all; method: immunoSEQ multiplex PCR. The sample comprises about 270,000 clones, 75% to 90% of which are singletons, and over 4% rests with the top ten. The sequencing sample was made of PBMCs or T cells enriched from blood (not recorded which). The receptors here all came from a woman aged 30 to 39 with acute COVID-19. Each CDR3 is given with its conserved first and last residue. The D gene is left open where the match is weak. For some rows the clone size is stated as once, few or many, or as a class when expanded; others skip it.

size,D,J,V,CDR3,DNA
NA,TRBD2,TRBJ2-5,TRBV6-6,CASGTSGAQGTQYF,TGTGCCAGCGGGACTAGCGGAGCCCAGGGGACCCAGTACTTC
once,NA,TRBJ2-1,TRBV7-9,CASSLEGGNEQFF,TGTGCCAGCAGCTTGGAAGGCGGAAATGAGCAGTTCTTC
NA,NA,TRBJ2-3,TRBV7-9,CASSYSGTDTQYF,TGTGCCAGCAGCTATAGCGGCACAGATACGCAGTATTTT
once,NA,TRBJ2-2,TRBV3-1/TRBV3-2,CASSQDTIIAATGELFF,TGTGCCAGCAGCCAAGATACTATAATAGCGGCCACCGGGGAGCTGTTTTTT
NA,NA,TRBJ1-2,TRBV7-9,CASSLQTNYGYTF,TGTGCCAGCAGCTTACAAACAAACTATGGCTACACCTTC
NA,NA,TRBJ2-3,TRBV28,CASSSDSLTDTQYF,TGTGCCAGCAGTTCTGACAGCCTCACAGATACGCAGTATTTT
NA,NA,TRBJ1-1,TRBV29-1,CSVGVGAGAEAFF,TGCAGCGTGGGTGTGGGGGCGGGGGCTGAAGCTTTCTTT
NA,NA,TRBJ2-7,TRBV5-1,CASSPESYEQYF,TGCGCCAGCAGCCCGGAGTCCTACGAGCAGTACTTC
NA,TRBD1,TRBJ1-6,TRBV5-4,CASSLVGQGANSPLHF,TGTGCCAGCAGCTTGGTGGGACAGGGCGCCAATTCACCCCTCCACTTT
NA,NA,TRBJ2-1,TRBV4-2,CASSQEFVGSNNEQFF,TGTGCCAGCAGCCAAGAATTCGTAGGGAGTAACAATGAGCAGTTCTTC
NA,NA,TRBJ2-1,TRBV28,CASRKDRYNEQFF,TGTGCCAGCAGAAAAGACAGGTACAATGAGCAGTTCTTC
NA,TRBD2,TRBJ2-1,TRBV19,CASTASGSYNEQFF,TGTGCCAGTACAGCTAGCGGGTCCTACAATGAGCAGTTCTTC
NA,TRBD2,TRBJ2-1,TRBV4-3,CASSGGAGLYNEQFF,TGCGCCAGCAGCGGCGGAGCGGGGTTATACAATGAGCAGTTCTTC
NA,TRBD1,TRBJ2-6,TRBV5-4,CAGLDRVLSSGANVLTF,TGTGCCGGGTTAGACAGGGTCCTAAGCTCTGGGGCCAACGTCCTGACTTTC
NA,NA,TRBJ2-1,TRBV18,CASSPRGDEQFF,TGTGCCAGCTCACCACGGGGGGATGAGCAGTTCTTC
once,NA,TRBJ1-1,TRBV29-1,CSVAGASTEAFF,TGCAGCGTTGCAGGGGCGAGCACTGAAGCTTTCTTT
few,NA,TRBJ2-7,TRBV7-8,CASSFPGGYEQYF,TGTGCCAGCAGCTTCCCAGGAGGCTACGAGCAGTACTTC
once,NA,TRBJ2-3,TRBV18,CASSIGVGPPMDTQYF,TGTGCCAGCTCAATAGGGGTCGGGCCTCCCATGGATACGCAGTATTTT
NA,NA,TRBJ2-1,TRBV27,CASSLFWLETDNEQFF,TGTGCCAGCAGTTTATTTTGGCTCGAAACCGACAATGAGCAGTTCTTC
NA,NA,TRBJ1-5,TRBV3-1/TRBV3-2,CASSPTSGHQPQHF,TGTGCCAGCAGCCCCACTTCTGGTCATCAGCCCCAGCATTTT
NA,NA,TRBJ2-6,TRBV4-3,CASSHTGTGANVLTF,TGCGCCAGCAGCCACACAGGGACTGGGGCCAACGTCCTGACTTTC
NA,TRBD1,TRBJ2-1,TRBV2,CASSRDSSYNEQFF,TGTGCCAGCAGTAGGGACAGCTCCTACAATGAGCAGTTCTTC
NA,NA,TRBJ1-1,TRBV7-9,CASSYQQGNTEAFF,TGTGCCAGCAGCTACCAACAGGGAAACACTGAAGCTTTCTTT
few,NA,TRBJ2-7,TRBV5-4,CASSLGTWTLDEQYF,TGTGCCAGCAGCTTGGGGACTTGGACGCTCGACGAGCAGTACTTC
NA,NA,TRBJ2-7,TRBV7-9,CASSRRQETYEQYF,TGTGCCAGCAGCCGGAGACAGGAGACCTACGAGCAGTACTTC
NA,TRBD1,TRBJ1-2,TRBV5-6,CASSWGQGLSGYTF,TGTGCCAGCAGCTGGGGACAGGGATTGAGCGGCTACACCTTC
once,TRBD1,TRBJ2-1,TRBV14,CASSNRQGASSEQFF,TGTGCCAGCAGCAATCGTCAGGGGGCATCCAGTGAGCAGTTCTTC
few,NA,TRBJ1-5,TRBV20-1,CSASGGTYQPQHF,TGCAGTGCTAGTGGTGGGACTTATCAGCCCCAGCATTTT
NA,NA,TRBJ2-3,TRBV28,CASSYVDRRGDTQYF,TGTGCCAGCAGTTACGTTGACAGGCGAGGCGATACGCAGTATTTT
NA,NA,TRBJ1-4,TRBV7-8,CASSQTGSTNEKLFF,TGTGCCAGCAGCCAAACAGGGTCAACTAATGAAAAACTGTTTTTT
NA,TRBD2,TRBJ2-1,TRBV5-1,CASRPELAGGHEQFF,TGCGCCAGCAGACCGGAACTAGCGGGAGGCCATGAGCAGTTCTTC
NA,NA,TRBJ2-7,TRBV28,CASSSLPSGRGEQYF,TGTGCCAGCAGTTCCCTCCCCTCCGGCCGGGGCGAGCAGTACTTC
NA,NA,TRBJ1-2,TRBV4-1,CASRLTGTNYGYTF,TGCGCCAGCAGACTTACAGGTACTAACTATGGCTACACCTTC
NA,TRBD1,TRBJ1-2,TRBV3-1/TRBV3-2,CASSQYSQGTGYGYTF,TGTGCCAGCAGCCAATACTCACAGGGGACCGGCTATGGCTACACCTTC
NA,TRBD1,TRBJ1-2,TRBV6-5,CASKWDSETYGYTF,TGTGCCTCTAAATGGGACAGTGAGACCTATGGCTACACCTTC
NA,NA,TRBJ2-5,TRBV28,CATQFETGASAETQYF,TGTGCCACTCAGTTTGAAACAGGGGCTAGCGCCGAGACCCAGTACTTC
NA,NA,TRBJ1-5,TRBV15,CATSRDEPNGPSQPQHF,TGTGCCACCAGCAGAGATGAACCGAATGGGCCGAGTCAGCCCCAGCATTTT
NA,NA,TRBJ1-1,TRBV5-1,CASSHGGNTEAFF,TGCGCCAGCTCCCACGGGGGAAACACTGAAGCTTTCTTT
NA,NA,TRBJ2-1,TRBV24-1,CATSDVTVSSYNEQFF,TGTGCCACCAGTGATGTGACAGTGAGCTCCTACAATGAGCAGTTCTTC
NA,TRBD2,TRBJ2-1,TRBV27,CASVLAGGPHNEQFF,TGTGCCAGCGTACTAGCGGGAGGGCCCCACAATGAGCAGTTCTTC
NA,NA,TRBJ2-2,TRBV5-4,CASSLDQGTGELFF,TGTGCCAGCAGCTTGGATCAGGGGACCGGGGAGCTGTTTTTT
once,TRBD1,TRBJ2-5,TRBV2,CASRGDSIGETQYF,TGTGCCAGCAGGGGGGACAGCATAGGGGAGACCCAGTACTTC
few,TRBD1,TRBJ2-7,TRBV7-2,CASSPIGTAREQYF,TGTGCCAGCAGCCCGATCGGGACAGCTAGGGAGCAGTACTTC
NA,NA,TRBJ2-7,TRBV18,CASSPDSYEQYF,TGTGCCAGCTCACCGGACAGTTACGAGCAGTACTTC
NA,TRBD2,TRBJ2-1,TRBV5-1,CASSPQVASGMGNEQFF,TGCGCCAGCAGCCCCCAGGTGGCTAGCGGGATGGGGAATGAGCAGTTCTTC
NA,NA,TRBJ1-1,TRBV7-9,CASSRGTENTEAFF,TGTGCCAGCAGCCGGGGGACGGAGAACACTGAAGCTTTCTTT
NA,NA,TRBJ1-1,TRBV14,CASSQEITGLNTEAFF,TGTGCCAGCAGCCAAGAGATCACAGGGCTGAACACTGAAGCTTTCTTT
NA,NA,TRBJ2-3,TRBV11-2,CASSLWRDPHADTQYF,TGTGCCAGCAGCTTATGGCGGGATCCCCACGCAGATACGCAGTATTTT
NA,NA,TRBJ1-1,TRBV19,CATFRGDAEAFF,TGTGCCACCTTTCGGGGGGACGCTGAAGCTTTCTTT
NA,NA,TRBJ2-2,TRBV3-1/TRBV3-2,CASSQDLTGELFF,TGTGCCAGCAGCCAAGATTTAACCGGGGAGCTGTTTTTT
NA,TRBD1,TRBJ1-5,TRBV19,CASRTGAYSNQPQHF,TGTGCCAGCCGGACAGGGGCATATAGCAATCAGCCCCAGCATTTT
NA,TRBD1,TRBJ1-3,TRBV6-5,CASRRDSSGNTIYF,TGTGCCAGCAGAAGGGACAGCTCTGGAAACACCATATATTTT
NA,TRBD1,TRBJ2-7,TRBV27,CASRAGQGAYEQYF,TGTGCCAGCAGGGCCGGACAGGGGGCGTACGAGCAGTACTTC